A single sample is the source of the 17 T cell receptor beta chains below, sequenced in a study of control samples from healthy donors and cancer patients. Produced via immunoSEQ multiplex PCR; TCRdb's table is partial and in-frame only. The data show some 120,000 clones, with almost 95% seen just once and under 0.7% held by the top ten. Material: PBMCs. Receptors were obtained from a man older than 75 with head and neck cancer.

The chain is built from TRBV6-5 and TRBJ1-4; a possible D gene is TRBD1 (6 bases). The ends were cut back, 9 bases at V and 4 bases at J, with 15 bases in the middle. Germline CDR1 reads MNHEY; CDR2 reads SVGAGI. The CDR3 spans 14 residues. The CDR3 sequence: CARPPGAGNEKLFF. The CDR3 region has the DNA TGTGCCAGACCCCCAGGGGCGGGTAATGAAAAACTGTTTTTT.

V and J are TRBV11-2 and TRBJ1-6, with D unclear. There are 14 residues in the CDR3. The germline V and J ends were trimmed by 2 bases and 8 bases, with 10 bases remaining between them. Germline-derived CDR1 and CDR2 are SGHAT and FQNNGV. The CDR3 loop reads CASSLYVTYSPLHF. The DNA of the CDR3 is TGTGCCAGCAGCTTATATGTGACTTATTCACCCCTCCACTTT.

As concerns this clone: Mismatch with germline at one junction end may stem from a read error. The chain is built from TRBV2 and TRBJ1-4; the D is unclear. Germline loops: CDR1 SNHLY, CDR2 FYNNEI. This CDR3 has 14 residues. CDR3 nucleotides: TGTGCCAGCAGTGATGGATCAGTGAGATCCCCCCTCGTTTTT. Encoded protein: CASSDGSVRSPLVF.

The chain has TRBV3-1 (or the pseudogene TRBV3-2) and TRBJ2-7, with D perhaps matching TRBD2 (5 bases). Germline V gene lookup returns CDR1 LGHDT and CDR2 YNNKEL (reference sequence). V lost 4 bases and J lost 7, with 11 bases in between. The CDR3 has 12 residues. The CDR3 DNA sequence: TGTGCCAGCAGCCCGAGGGCTTCAGAGCAGTACTTC. Translating it yields CASSPRASEQYF.

The chain links TRBV7-9 to TRBJ2-7; 7 bases agree with TRBD2. Trimming cost V 2 bases and J 7 bases; bases outside gene matches: 14. The CDR3 is 16 amino acids. The germline CDR1 and CDR2 sequences are SEHNR and FQNEAQ (reference sequence). The chain's CDR3 is CASSLLGGSISQEQYF. Here the CDR3 DNA reads TGTGCCAGCAGCTTACTTGGCGGGAGTATCAGTCAAGAGCAGTACTTC.

The J gene is TRBJ2-3, the V gene TRBV6-5; a possible D gene is TRBD1 (5 bases). The CDR3 totals 14 residues. Germline V gene sequence: CDR1 MNHEY, CDR2 SVGAGI. V lost 7 bases to trimming and J lost 0 bases, with 11 bases between them. CDR3: CASNRGMSTDTQYF. DNA for the CDR3: TGTGCCAGCAATAGGGGAATGAGCACAGATACGCAGTATTTT.

J is TRBJ2-7 and V is TRBV20-1; D is unclear. Trimming stripped 2 bases from V and 12 bases from J, with 14 bases between. Germline lookup yields CDR1 DFQATT and CDR2 SNEGSKA (reference sequence). The CDR3 runs to 11 residues. The CDR3 nucleotides are TGCAGTGCTAGACATGGCGAGACCCCGTACTTC. Amino acids: CSARHGETPYF.

This clone was detected only once. V gene TRBV10-3 combines with J gene TRBJ2-3; TRBD1 might be the D (5 bases). Trimming left V 7 bases short and J 5 bases short, with 13 bases between. The germline CDR1 and CDR2 sequences are ENHRY and SYGVKD. The CDR3 totals 13 residues. The CDR3 DNA follows: TGTGCCATCACCATACAGCAGGGAGATACGCAGTATTTT. It yields the protein CAITIQQGDTQYF.

The V and J genes are TRBV7-2 and TRBJ1-2; possible D gene TRBD1, 5 bases. Trimming shortened V by 6 bases and J by 6 bases, and 20 bases separated the two germline ends. Germline values: CDR1 SGHTA, CDR2 FQGNSA. The CDR3 has 15 amino acids. CDR3: CASSTDPRDPNGYTF. The CDR3 coding sequence is TGTGCCAGCAGTACAGATCCCAGGGACCCAAATGGCTACACCTTC.

This clone has a single count. The chain carries TRBV7-9 and TRBJ1-3, with D hard to call. Trimming left V 7 bases short and J 3 bases short, with 4 bases between. Per the germline V gene, CDR1 is SEHNR and CDR2 is FQNEAQ (reference sequence). This CDR3 region has 11 residues. Here the CDR3 DNA reads TGTGCCAGCACGGGTGGAAACACCATATATTTT. This gives the protein CASTGGNTIYF.

This clone was picked up a small number of times. The rearrangement links TRBV12-3 or TRBV12-4 to TRBJ2-3; D perhaps matches TRBD2 (6 bases). The CDR3 is 11 residues long. Trimming shortened V by 5 bases and J by 11 bases, and 11 bases separated the two germline ends. The CDR3 region is CASSPRGRQYF. CDR3 nucleotides: TGTGCCAGCAGTCCACGGGGGAGGCAGTATTTT.

The V and J genes are TRBV5-5 and TRBJ1-4; D is uncertain. Trimming took 3 bases from V and 2 from J, leaving 14 bases between them. The CDR3 length is 16 residues. Germline V gene data show CDR1 as SGHKS and CDR2 as YYEKEE (reference sequence). The CDR3 DNA is TGTGCCAGCAGCTCGCTGGTTACGGTGACTAATGAAAAACTGTTTTTT. It codes for CASSSLVTVTNEKLFF.

V usage is TRBV5-1 and J usage is TRBJ1-1; D is unclear. The V end was cut by 2 bases, the J end by 1 base, with 12 bases between. The germline V gene encodes CDR1 SGHRS and CDR2 YFSETQ. CDR3 length: 15 residues. The CDR3 is CASSLSTKTNTEAFF. CDR3 coding DNA: TGCGCCAGCAGCTTATCGACCAAAACGAACACTGAAGCTTTCTTT. The whole variable domain, filled in from reference TRBV5-1 and TRBJ1-1, reads KAGVTQTPRYLIKTRGQQVTLSCSPISGHRSVSWYQQTPGQGLQFLFEYFSETQRNKGNFPGRFSGRQFSNSRSEMNVSTLELGDSALYLCASSLSTKTNTEAFFGQGTRLTVV.

The chain couples TRBV5-1 to TRBJ2-7; D is ambiguous. Germline CDR1 is SGHRS and CDR2 is YFSETQ. The CDR3 is 14 amino acids. V lost 3 bases and J 7 bases, leaving 17 bases between the germline ends. CDR3 in amino acids: CASSYLDPVGEQYF. The CDR3 DNA sequence: TGCGCCAGCAGCTACCTGGACCCCGTTGGGGAGCAGTACTTC.

The rearrangement joins TRBV3-1 (or the pseudogene TRBV3-2) to TRBJ2-7, with TRBD1 as a possible D gene (5 bases). V dropped 4 bases and J dropped 0 bases, with 16 bases sitting between them. The germline V gene encodes CDR1 LGHDT and CDR2 YNNKEL (reference sequence). The CDR3 extends over 16 amino acids. In DNA, the CDR3 is TGTGCCAGCAGCCCCCTGGACCGGACAAGCTCCTACGAGCAGTACTTC. It codes for CASSPLDRTSSYEQYF.

This clone has just a few counts. The chain combines TRBV11-3 with TRBJ1-1; D is possibly TRBD1 (6 bases). In germline, CDR1 is SGHNT, CDR2 YENEEA. The V end lost 1 base, the J end lost 6 bases, and 18 bases lay between the germline ends. This CDR3 has 16 amino acids. CDR3 amino acids: CASSLGPGGGDAEAFF. In DNA form, the CDR3 reads TGTGCCAGCAGCTTAGGCCCCGGGGGGGGCGATGCTGAAGCTTTCTTT. Looking up the rest from reference TRBV11-3 and TRBJ1-1 gives the full variable domain: EAGVVQSPRYKIIEKKQPVAFWCNPISGHNTLYWYLQNLGQGPELLIRYENEEAVDDSQLPKDRFSAERLKGVDSTLKIQPAELGDSAVYLCASSLGPGGGDAEAFFGQGTRLTVV.

The rearrangement links TRBV5-1 to TRBJ1-1; perhaps TRBD1 as D (6 bases). Germline-derived CDR1 and CDR2 are SGHRS and YFSETQ. V was cut by 4 bases and J by 1 base, with 26 bases left in between. The CDR3 extends over 19 amino acids. The CDR3: CASSTTPQGRGRANTEAFF. The CDR3 region has the DNA TGCGCCAGCAGCACAACGCCACAGGGCCGGGGGAGGGCGAACACTGAAGCTTTCTTT.